The 5 T cell receptor beta chains given below trace back to one sample, sequenced in a study of long-term antiretroviral therapy in people with HIV. Run at survey level, the immunoSEQ assay was version v3.0. Measured with immunoSEQ multiplex PCR; TCRdb has only the in-frame clones, and not every one. The sample carries 25,000 to 35,000 clones, 96% recorded once. Sequenced here: unsorted PBMCs, sampled 6.5 to 6.9 years after starting antiretroviral therapy. The receptor set was obtained from a man aged 30 to 39 with HIV.

This chain uses TRBV19 with TRBJ1-1, with D possibly TRBD1 on 5 matching bases. Germline V lookup: CDR1 LNHDA, CDR2 SQIVND (reference sequence). V was cut by 4 bases and J by 3 bases, with 12 bases left in between. CDR3 length: 14 amino acids. The CDR3 nucleotides are TGTGCCAGTAGTACCGACTGGGGGGACACTGAAGCTTTCTTT. It is translated as CASSTDWGDTEAFF.

The genes are TRBV4-1 and TRBJ2-7; 7 bases map to TRBD2. Germline V lookup: CDR1 MGHRA, CDR2 YSYEKL. After removal of 0 bases from V and 4 bases from J, the junction contained 6 bases not matched to a gene. The CDR3 is 15 residues long. CDR3 DNA sequence: TGCGCCAGCAGCCAAGAAGGGCGGGAGAATTACGAGCAGTACTTC. As protein: CASSQEGRENYEQYF.

CDR3 amino acids: CASSIGQGAANTEAFF. The CDR3 region has the DNA TGCGCCAGCAGCATCGGACAGGGGGCGGCCAACACTGAAGCTTTCTTT. The chain combines TRBV5-1 with TRBJ1-1, with 11 bases aligning to TRBD1. From germline, CDR1 is SGHRS and CDR2 YFSETQ. J lost 2 bases, V lost 4 bases, and 7 bases had no gene match. The CDR3 length is 16 residues.

CDR3 amino acids: CASSVAQGSRNQPQHF. The CDR3, as DNA: TGTGCCAGCAGCGTTGCACAGGGGTCGCGAAATCAGCCCCAGCATTTT. The J gene is TRBJ1-5, the V gene TRBV7-8, with 7 positions matching TRBD1. The V gene's germline CDR1 is SGHVS and CDR2 FQNEAQ. The CDR3 runs to 16 residues. Trimming at V came to 5 bases and at J to 4 bases, leaving 11 bases not matched to a gene. Drawing the rest from reference TRBV7-8 and TRBJ1-5, the complete variable domain is GAGVSQSPRYKVAKRGQDVALRCDPISGHVSLFWYQQALGQGPEFLTYFQNEAQLDKSGLPSDRFFAERPEGSVSTLKIQRTQQEDSAVYLCASSVAQGSRNQPQHFGDGTRLSIL.

This clone was detected only once. V gene TRBV12-5 combines with J gene TRBJ2-7; perhaps TRBD1 as D (6 bases). Germline V gives CDR1 LGHNT, CDR2 FRNRAP. The length of the CDR3 is 13 residues. Trimming shortened V by 2 bases and J by 4 bases, and 9 bases separated the two germline ends. CDR3: CASGLSQGYEQYF. CDR3 sequence (DNA): TGTGCTAGTGGTTTGTCACAGGGTTACGAGCAGTACTTC.